These 32 T cell receptor beta chains originate from one sample sequenced in a study of cytomegalovirus exposure and HLA in healthy donors. With 60 Vbeta and 13 Jbeta primers, the PCR was carried out. TCRdb keeps only in-frame clones here, not all; method: immunoSEQ multiplex PCR. The table has fewer than 95,000 clones, 85% seen once. Sequenced sample: PBMCs. The receptors shown here come from a man in his forties in good health and CMV-seropositive.

The chain employs TRBV5-8 and TRBJ1-2, with unresolved D. The CDR3 consists of 15 residues. Germline CDR1 and CDR2: SGHTS and YDEGEE. Trimming pared 4 bases from V and 0 bases from J, leaving 13 bases between. CDR3 DNA: TGTGCCAGCAGCCTCTTGGCCCAAGCTAACTATGGCTACACCTTC. Encoded protein: CASSLLAQANYGYTF.

The chain has TRBV29-1 and TRBJ2-1; 11 bases agree with TRBD2. Germline-derived CDR1 and CDR2 are SQVTM and ANQGSEA. The V segment lost 6 bases and the J segment 15 bases; nucleotides outside the gene matches: 10. The CDR3 sequence is 12 residues long. This chain's CDR3 is CSVALLAGDRFF. The DNA for the CDR3 is TGCAGCGTCGCCTTACTAGCGGGAGATAGGTTCTTC.

The chain's CDR3 is CASSVDGTGDQPQHF. For the CDR3, the DNA is TGTGCCAGCAGCGTAGATGGGACAGGGGATCAGCCCCAGCATTTT. This sequence joins TRBV9 and TRBJ1-5; 10 bases fit TRBD1. This CDR3 spans 15 amino acids. The germline CDR1 and CDR2 sequences are SGDLS and YYNGEE. The V and J ends lost 0 bases and 5 bases, in that order; junction bases with no gene match: 2.

The chain is built from TRBV29-1 and TRBJ2-7; 10 nucleotides line up with TRBD1. The CDR3 loop spans 15 amino acids. Trimming cost V 2 bases and J 3 bases; bases outside gene matches: 7. Germline V gene sequence: CDR1 SQVTM, CDR2 ANQGSEA. The CDR3 DNA follows: TGCAGCGTTGAATTTCGAGACAGGGGGCACTACGAGCAGTACTTC. Translating it yields CSVEFRDRGHYEQYF.

Of note for this clone: The sample has other DNA sequences that encode this CDR3 too. V and J are TRBV7-9 and TRBJ2-3; D is unclear. Germline-derived CDR1 and CDR2 are SEHNR and FQNEAQ (reference sequence). V lost 4 bases and J 4 bases, leaving 6 bases between the germline ends. The CDR3 contains 12 residues. The CDR3 DNA reads as TGTGCCAGCAGCTCCCTATCAGATACGCAGTATTTT. It yields the protein CASSSLSDTQYF.

V usage is TRBV11-2 and J usage is TRBJ2-5; no clear D. Germline V gene lookup returns CDR1 SGHAT and CDR2 FQNNGV. The CDR3 loop spans 11 amino acids. Between the trimmed V and J ends, which lost 7 bases and 4 bases, there was a span of 7 bases. CDR3 loop: CASTLGETQYF. In DNA, the CDR3 is TGTGCCAGCACCCTAGGAGAGACCCAGTACTTC. The complete variable domain, with remaining parts taken from reference TRBV11-2 and TRBJ2-5, reads EAGVAQSPRYKIIEKRQSVAFWCNPISGHATLYWYQQILGQGPKLLIQFQNNGVVDDSQLPKDRFSAERLKGVDSTLKIQPAKLEDSAVYLCASTLGETQYFGPGTRLLVL.

The rearrangement links TRBV7-9 to TRBJ2-5; 10 bases map to TRBD2. The CDR3 extends over 16 amino acids. Germline CDR1 reads SEHNR; CDR2 reads FQNEAQ (reference sequence). Unmatched junction bases numbered 11, after V lost 5 bases and J lost 5 bases. This chain's CDR3 is CASSPMGLARSETQYF. In nucleotides, the CDR3 is TGTGCCAGCAGCCCGATGGGACTAGCGAGATCGGAGACCCAGTACTTC.

As to this clone: The sample carries other DNA sequences with the same CDR3. The gene calls are TRBV7-3 and TRBJ1-1; D is unresolved. Trimming removed 6 bases from V and 0 bases from J, with 8 bases in between. CDR1 is SGHTA, CDR2 FQGTGA, per germline. The CDR3 loop spans 13 amino acids. The CDR3 reads CASSRNMNTEAFF. The CDR3 nucleotides are TGTGCCAGCAGTCGAAACATGAACACTGAAGCTTTCTTT.

The rearrangement joins TRBV18 to TRBJ1-3; no clear D. Trimming cost V 4 bases and J 0 bases, with 13 bases left between them. Germline CDR1 and CDR2: KGHSH and LQKENI. The CDR3 spans 16 residues. The DNA for the CDR3 is TGTGCCAGCTCACAGAACCGGGATTTCTCTGGAAACACCATATATTTT. As protein: CASSQNRDFSGNTIYF.

The chain combines TRBV6-4 with TRBJ2-2; D might be TRBD1 (6 bases). V lost 7 bases and J 1 base, leaving 10 bases between the germline ends. Per the germline V gene, CDR1 is MRHNA and CDR2 is SNTAGT. This CDR3 contains 14 residues. CDR3 sequence reads: CASTPGQNTGELFF. The CDR3 DNA is TGTGCCAGCACCCCGGGACAGAACACCGGGGAGCTGTTTTTT.

This chain connects TRBV7-8 to TRBJ2-5, with a possible D match to TRBD2 (7 bases). Trimming removed 1 base at V and 3 bases at J, with 15 bases between. The CDR3 has 16 residues. Germline lookup yields CDR1 SGHVS and CDR2 FQNEAQ. As DNA, the CDR3 is TGTGCCAGCAGCTTAGGAGGGGGAGGGTCAAAAGAGACCCAGTACTTC. Protein sequence: CASSLGGGGSKETQYF.

The CDR3 sequence: CASSLAAENNEQFF. The CDR3 DNA follows: TGTGCCAGCAGCTTGGCGGCGGAGAACAATGAGCAGTTCTTC. The rearrangement uses TRBV5-4 and TRBJ2-1; no clear D gene. The germline V gene has CDR1 SGHNT and CDR2 YYREEE (reference sequence). V lost 0 bases, J lost 5 bases, and 9 bases lay in between. The CDR3 is 14 amino acids.

The rearrangement uses TRBV7-9 and TRBJ1-2; no clear D gene. CDR1 is SEHNR and CDR2 is FQNEAQ in the germline V gene (reference sequence). The CDR3 sequence is 13 residues long. V was pared by 5 bases and J by 4 bases, with 11 bases between. CDR3 sequence (DNA): TGTGCCAGCAGCCTACAGAGTAGCTATGGCTACACCTTC. Amino acids: CASSLQSSYGYTF. Supplemented by reference TRBV7-9 and TRBJ1-2, the full variable domain reads DTGVSQNPRHKITKRGQNVTFRCDPISEHNRLYWYRQTLGQGPEFLTYFQNEAQLEKSRLLSDRFSAERPKGSFSTLEIQRTEQGDSAMYLCASSLQSSYGYTFGSGTRLTVV.

V is TRBV4-2 and J is TRBJ2-7, with TRBD2 matching over 13 bases. V dropped 0 bases and J dropped 6; count of bases not matched to a gene: 5. The V gene's germline CDR1 is LGHNA and CDR2 YNFKEQ. CDR3 length: 16 residues. The CDR3 protein is CASSQELAGGSSEQYF. The CDR3 DNA reads as TGTGCCAGCAGCCAAGAACTAGCGGGAGGGTCTAGCGAGCAGTACTTC.

The chain recombines TRBV5-5 with TRBJ2-4; no clear D gene. Germline CDR1 reads SGHKS; CDR2 reads YYEKEE (reference sequence). Trimming took 4 bases from V and 7 from J, leaving 15 bases between them. The CDR3 is 14 amino acids. The DNA of the CDR3 is TGTGCCAGCAGCACGGAACTAAGGAGTAACATTCAGTACTTC. This sequence encodes CASSTELRSNIQYF.

The chain combines TRBV29-1 with TRBJ2-2; 7 nucleotides agree with TRBD1. Germline V gives CDR1 SQVTM, CDR2 ANQGSEA. V gave up 7 bases and J gave up 7 bases; unmatched junction bases: 9. CDR3 length: 13 amino acids. The CDR3 is CSAALTGYGELFF. CDR3 nucleotides: TGCAGCGCGGCATTGACAGGGTACGGGGAGCTGTTTTTT.

This chain joins TRBV7-3 and TRBJ2-5, with 7 positions matching TRBD1. Germline lookup yields CDR1 SGHTA and CDR2 FQGTGA. Trimming removed 2 bases from V and 2 bases from J; junction bases left unmatched: 17. The CDR3 consists of 19 residues. CDR3 nucleotides: TGTGCCAGCAGCTTAGGGTCTCTTAGGGGGCTAAGGAAGCAAGAGACCCAGTACTTC. Protein: CASSLGSLRGLRKQETQYF.

V usage is TRBV7-2 and J usage is TRBJ1-1; TRBD1 matches at 7 bases. J lost 5 bases, V lost 5 bases, and 11 bases had no gene match. The CDR3 length is 15 residues. The V gene's germline CDR1 is SGHTA and CDR2 FQGNSA. The chain's CDR3 is CASSLDRVGGTEAFF. The CDR3 region has the DNA TGTGCCAGCAGCCTCGACAGGGTCGGAGGAACTGAAGCTTTCTTT.

The chain joins TRBV6-5 to TRBJ2-7; D possibly corresponds to TRBD2 (7 bases). The CDR3 runs 14 residues. With 6 bases removed from V and 3 bases from J, the gap between germline ends came to 15 bases. Germline CDR1 is MNHEY and CDR2 is SVGAGI. This CDR3 reads CASSAGDTLYEQYF. In nucleotides, the CDR3 is TGTGCCAGCAGCGCGGGGGACACGCTCTACGAGCAGTACTTC.

This clone came up a few times. This sequence joins TRBV6-1 and TRBJ2-2; weak D call: TRBD1 (5 bases). The CDR3 covers 13 residues. Germline V gene sequence: CDR1 MNHNS, CDR2 SASEGT. V was cut by 5 bases and J by 6 bases, with 10 bases left in between. The CDR3 loop is CASSLDSPGELFF. The CDR3 DNA reads TGTGCCAGCAGTTTAGACAGTCCCGGGGAGCTGTTTTTT.

This clone was counted a single time. The chain links TRBV30 to TRBJ1-4, with D perhaps TRBD1 (5 bases). Trimming pared 0 bases from V and 7 bases from J, leaving 15 bases between. The germline gives CDR1 GTSNPN, CDR2 SVGIG (reference sequence). CDR3 length equals 15 residues. The CDR3 sequence: CAWSVGAGESEKLFF. In DNA, the CDR3 is TGTGCCTGGAGTGTAGGGGCGGGGGAGAGTGAAAAACTGTTTTTT. The variable domain in full, completed from reference TRBV30 and TRBJ1-4, reads SQTIHQWPATLVQPVGSPLSLECTVEGTSNPNLYWYRQAAGRGLQLLFYSVGIGQISSEVPQNLSASRPQDRQFILSSKKLLLSDSGFYLCAWSVGAGESEKLFFGSGTQLSVL.

The chain joins TRBV9 to TRBJ2-1; 10 nucleotides align to TRBD2. Trimming took 0 bases from V and 8 from J; bases not matched to a gene: 8. There are 16 residues in the CDR3. Germline V gene lookup returns CDR1 SGDLS and CDR2 YYNGEE. The CDR3 sequence: CASSVEPSGRIYEQFF. CDR3 coding DNA: TGTGCCAGCAGCGTAGAGCCTAGCGGGAGAATCTATGAGCAGTTCTTC.

This rearrangement joins TRBV6-5 to TRBJ2-3; D is unresolved. The ends were cut back, 0 bases at V and 6 bases at J, with 7 bases in the middle. This CDR3 is 13 amino acids long. Germline V gives CDR1 MNHEY, CDR2 SVGAGI. The CDR3 DNA is TGTGCCAGCAGTTACTCGAGGTTGGATACGCAGTATTTT. Translating gives CASSYSRLDTQYF.

About this clone itself: This sample also contains other DNA sequences that code for the same CDR3. This rearrangement joins TRBV18 to TRBJ2-3; 9 bases align to TRBD1. Germline assignment: CDR1 KGHSH and CDR2 LQKENI. The V gene end was trimmed by 6 bases and the J gene end by 4 bases; junction bases not matched to a gene: 5. This CDR3 region has 14 residues. The CDR3 reads CASSLDRGADTQYF. The CDR3 DNA is TGTGCCAGCTCGTTGGACAGGGGAGCAGATACGCAGTATTTT.

The CDR3 DNA is TGTGCCAGCAGCACGGGACAGCTCTATGGCTACACCTTC. Its protein is CASSTGQLYGYTF. This chain connects TRBV7-2 to TRBJ1-2, with 7 bases lining up with TRBD1. This CDR3 contains 13 residues. The V gene's germline CDR1 is SGHTA and CDR2 FQGNSA. V was clipped by 5 bases and J by 4 bases; unmatched bases: 4.

This clone was observed once. The CDR3, as DNA: TGTGCCAGCAGTCTAGTCCCCGGTGGCAGGGGTTACAGGGCGGGCACTGAAGCTTTCTTT. Translation: CASSLVPGGRGYRAGTEAFF. The chain joins TRBV28 to TRBJ1-1; possible D gene TRBD1, 6 bases. Germline CDR1 reads MDHEN; CDR2 reads SYDVKM. The ends were cut back, 5 bases at V and 4 bases at J, with 32 bases in the middle. CDR3 length: 20 residues.

The rearrangement uses TRBV5-4 and TRBJ2-7, with D possibly being TRBD2 (5 bases). The germline V gene has CDR1 SGHNT and CDR2 YYREEE (reference sequence). Trimming stripped 3 bases from V and 4 bases from J, with 17 bases between. CDR3 length: 15 residues. CDR3 amino acids: CASSSEVGEPYEQYF. CDR3 coding DNA: TGTGCCAGCAGCTCGGAGGTAGGTGAGCCATACGAGCAGTACTTC.

This clone was picked up one time. The chain couples TRBV6-5 to TRBJ2-1; weak D call: TRBD1 (6 bases). Germline CDR1 is MNHEY and CDR2 is SVGAGI. V lost 6 bases and J 9 bases, leaving 18 bases between the germline ends. The CDR3 loop spans 14 amino acids. CDR3 amino acids: CASSPLDRLGEQFF. The DNA for the CDR3 is TGTGCCAGCAGCCCCCTCGACAGGCTGGGTGAGCAGTTCTTC.

V usage is TRBV7-9 and J usage is TRBJ2-1, with D tentatively TRBD1 (5 bases). This CDR3 is 15 amino acids long. V was trimmed by 2 bases and J by 6 bases, leaving 14 bases between them. Germline lookup yields CDR1 SEHNR and CDR2 FQNEAQ (reference sequence). CDR3 loop: CASSLPSGGANEQFF. The CDR3, as DNA: TGTGCCAGCAGCTTACCCAGTGGTGGGGCCAATGAGCAGTTCTTC.

The chain uses TRBV19 and TRBJ2-7, with 8 bases matching TRBD2. Germline values: CDR1 LNHDA, CDR2 SQIVND (reference sequence). The CDR3 loop spans 14 amino acids. V lost 0 bases to trimming and J lost 8 bases; unmatched junction nucleotides: 6. The CDR3 DNA reads TGTGCCAGTAGTATAGATCTCGGGAGGGGCAAGCAGTACTTC. The encoded protein is CASSIDLGRGKQYF. Supplemented by reference TRBV19 and TRBJ2-7, the full variable domain reads DGGITQSPKYLFRKEGQNVTLSCEQNLNHDAMYWYRQDPGQGLRLIYYSQIVNDFQKGDIAEGYSVSREKKESFPLTVTSAQKNPTAFYLCASSIDLGRGKQYFGPGTRLTVT.

The rearrangement links TRBV7-3 to TRBJ1-3; tentatively, D is TRBD1 (6 bases). Trimming shortened V by 4 bases and J by 4 bases, and 8 bases separated the two germline ends. Germline V gives CDR1 SGHTA, CDR2 FQGTGA. The CDR3 is 13 amino acids. CDR3 in DNA: TGTGCCAGCAGCTGGGGGCAAGGAAACACCATATATTTT. This translates into CASSWGQGNTIYF.

The chain employs TRBV5-1 and TRBJ2-7, with D uncertain. This CDR3 comprises 17 residues. V was cut by 4 bases and J by 4 bases, with 24 bases left in between. From germline, CDR1 is SGHRS and CDR2 YFSETQ. The CDR3 DNA is TGCGCCAGCAGCCCTGGGTTGACTCCAACTCCCCCGTACGAGCAGTACTTC. Its protein is CASSPGLTPTPPYEQYF.